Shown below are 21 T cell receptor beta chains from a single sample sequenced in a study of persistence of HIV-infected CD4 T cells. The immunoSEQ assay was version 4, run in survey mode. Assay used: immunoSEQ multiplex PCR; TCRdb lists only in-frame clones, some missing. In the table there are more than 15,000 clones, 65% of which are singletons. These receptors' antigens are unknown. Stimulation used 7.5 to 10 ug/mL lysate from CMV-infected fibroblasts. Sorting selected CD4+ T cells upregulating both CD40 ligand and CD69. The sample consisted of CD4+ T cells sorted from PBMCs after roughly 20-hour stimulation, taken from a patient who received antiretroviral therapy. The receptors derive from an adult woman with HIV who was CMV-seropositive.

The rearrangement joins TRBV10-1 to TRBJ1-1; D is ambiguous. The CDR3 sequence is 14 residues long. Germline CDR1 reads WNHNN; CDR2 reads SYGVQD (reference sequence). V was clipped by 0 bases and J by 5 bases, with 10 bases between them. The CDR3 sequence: CASSESERGTEAFF. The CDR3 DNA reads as TGCGCCAGCAGTGAGTCAGAGAGAGGGACTGAAGCTTTCTTT.

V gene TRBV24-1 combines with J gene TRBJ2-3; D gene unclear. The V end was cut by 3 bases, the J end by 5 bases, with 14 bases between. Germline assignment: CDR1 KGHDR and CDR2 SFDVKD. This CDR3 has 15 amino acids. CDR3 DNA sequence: TGTGCCACCAGTGATCGTGGGATGCCCGGAGATACGCAGTATTTT. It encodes CATSDRGMPGDTQYF.

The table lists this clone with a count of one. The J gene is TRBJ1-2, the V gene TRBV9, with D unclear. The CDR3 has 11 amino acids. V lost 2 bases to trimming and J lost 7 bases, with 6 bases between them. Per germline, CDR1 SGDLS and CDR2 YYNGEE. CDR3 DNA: TGTGCCAGCAGCGTGGGGTCTGGCTACACCTTC. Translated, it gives CASSVGSGYTF.

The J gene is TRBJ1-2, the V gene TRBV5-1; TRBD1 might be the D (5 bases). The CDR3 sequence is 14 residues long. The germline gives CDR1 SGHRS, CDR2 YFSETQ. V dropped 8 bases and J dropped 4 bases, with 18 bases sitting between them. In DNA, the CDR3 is TGCGCCAGTGCCCCCACGGCCGGGACCTATGGCTACACCTTC. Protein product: CASAPTAGTYGYTF.

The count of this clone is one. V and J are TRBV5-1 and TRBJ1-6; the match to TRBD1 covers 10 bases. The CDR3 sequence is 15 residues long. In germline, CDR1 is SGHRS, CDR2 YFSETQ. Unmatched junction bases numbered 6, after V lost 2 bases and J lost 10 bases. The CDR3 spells CASSFRDRGSSPLHF. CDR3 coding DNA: TGCGCCAGCAGCTTCCGGGACAGGGGTTCGTCACCCCTCCACTTT.

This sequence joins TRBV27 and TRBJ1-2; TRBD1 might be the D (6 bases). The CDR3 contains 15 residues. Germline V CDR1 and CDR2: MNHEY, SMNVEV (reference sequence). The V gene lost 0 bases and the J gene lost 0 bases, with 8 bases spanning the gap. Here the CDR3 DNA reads TGTGCCAGCAGTTTATCGGCAGGGGCTAACTATGGCTACACCTTC. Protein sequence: CASSLSAGANYGYTF.

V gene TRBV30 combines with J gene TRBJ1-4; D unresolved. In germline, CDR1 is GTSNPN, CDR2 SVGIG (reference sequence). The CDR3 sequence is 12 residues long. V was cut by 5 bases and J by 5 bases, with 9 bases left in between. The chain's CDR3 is CAWGRQNEKLFF. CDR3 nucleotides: TGTGCCTGGGGACGGCAGAATGAAAAACTGTTTTTT. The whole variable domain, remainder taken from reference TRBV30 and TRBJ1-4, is SQTIHQWPATLVQPVGSPLSLECTVEGTSNPNLYWYRQAAGRGLQLLFYSVGIGQISSEVPQNLSASRPQDRQFILSSKKLLLSDSGFYLCAWGRQNEKLFFGSGTQLSVL.

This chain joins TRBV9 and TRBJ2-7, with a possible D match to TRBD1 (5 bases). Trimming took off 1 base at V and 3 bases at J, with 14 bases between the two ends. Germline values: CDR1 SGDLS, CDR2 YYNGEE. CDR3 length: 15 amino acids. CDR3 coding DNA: TGTGCCAGCAGCGTATCCGTCGGGCAGGGCTACGAGCAGTACTTC. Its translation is CASSVSVGQGYEQYF.

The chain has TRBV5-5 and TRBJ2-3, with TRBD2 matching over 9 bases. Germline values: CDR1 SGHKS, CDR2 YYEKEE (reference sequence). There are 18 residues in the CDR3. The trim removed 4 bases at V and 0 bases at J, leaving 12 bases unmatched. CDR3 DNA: TGTGCCAGCAGCCCGAGATCGCGCGGGGGGGCCAGCACAGATACGCAGTATTTT. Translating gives CASSPRSRGGASTDTQYF.

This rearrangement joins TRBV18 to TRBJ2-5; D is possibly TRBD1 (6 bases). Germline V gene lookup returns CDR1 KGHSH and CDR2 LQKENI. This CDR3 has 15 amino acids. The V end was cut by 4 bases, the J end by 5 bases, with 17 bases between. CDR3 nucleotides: TGTGCCAGCTCACTCATGAGGGGGTATGAGGAGACCCAGTACTTC. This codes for CASSLMRGYEETQYF.

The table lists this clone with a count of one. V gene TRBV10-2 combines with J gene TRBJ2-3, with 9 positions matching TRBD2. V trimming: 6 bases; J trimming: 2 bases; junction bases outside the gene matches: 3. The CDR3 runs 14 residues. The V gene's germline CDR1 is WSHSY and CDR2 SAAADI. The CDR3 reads CASRLAGNTDTQYF. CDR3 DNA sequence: TGCGCCAGCAGGCTAGCGGGGAACACAGATACGCAGTATTTT.

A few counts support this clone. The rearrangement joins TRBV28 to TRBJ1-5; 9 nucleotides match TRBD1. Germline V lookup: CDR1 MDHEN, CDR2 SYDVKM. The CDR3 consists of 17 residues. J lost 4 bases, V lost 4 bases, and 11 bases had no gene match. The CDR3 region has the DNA TGTGCCAGCAGTTCCGGGACAGGGCTAATGTGGAATCAGCCCCAGCATTTT. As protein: CASSSGTGLMWNQPQHF.

In DNA form, the CDR3 reads TGTGCCAGCAGCTTAGGCCAGACCCAAGAGACCCAGTACTTC. Its protein product is CASSLGQTQETQYF. This chain joins TRBV11-1 and TRBJ2-5; the D is unclear. Germline V lookup: CDR1 SGHAT, CDR2 FQDESV (reference sequence). The ends were cut back, 1 base at V and 1 base at J, with 7 bases in the middle. The CDR3 extends over 14 amino acids.

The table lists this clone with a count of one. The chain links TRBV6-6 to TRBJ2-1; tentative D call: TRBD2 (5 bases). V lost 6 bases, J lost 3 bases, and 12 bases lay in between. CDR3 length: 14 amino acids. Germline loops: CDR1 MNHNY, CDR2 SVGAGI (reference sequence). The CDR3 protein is CASRNDGNYNEQFF. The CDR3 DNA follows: TGTGCCAGCAGGAACGACGGGAACTACAATGAGCAGTTCTTC.

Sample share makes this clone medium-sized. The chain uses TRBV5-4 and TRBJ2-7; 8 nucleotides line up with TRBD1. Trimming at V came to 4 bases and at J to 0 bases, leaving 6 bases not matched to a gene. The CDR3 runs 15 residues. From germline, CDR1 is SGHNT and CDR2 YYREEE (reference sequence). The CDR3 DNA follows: TGTGCCAGCAGCGCGACAGGGGTCAGCTCCTACGAGCAGTACTTC. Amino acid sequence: CASSATGVSSYEQYF.

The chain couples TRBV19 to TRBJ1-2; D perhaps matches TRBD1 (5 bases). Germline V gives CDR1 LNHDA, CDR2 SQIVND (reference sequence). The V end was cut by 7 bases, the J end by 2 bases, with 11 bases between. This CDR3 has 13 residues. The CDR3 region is CASKIGGNYGYTF. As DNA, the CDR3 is TGTGCCAGTAAAATCGGGGGGAACTATGGCTACACCTTC.

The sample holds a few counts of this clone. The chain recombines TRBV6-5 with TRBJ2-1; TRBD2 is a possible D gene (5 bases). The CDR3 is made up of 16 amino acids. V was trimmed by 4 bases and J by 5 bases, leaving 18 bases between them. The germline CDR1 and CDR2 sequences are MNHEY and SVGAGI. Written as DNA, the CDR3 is TGTGCCAGCAGTTTATGGACCCCTCTACTAGACAATGAGCAGTTCTTC. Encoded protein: CASSLWTPLLDNEQFF.

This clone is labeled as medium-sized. In DNA, the CDR3 is TGTGCCAGCAGTCGCGGAGGCTTTGAAGCTTTCTTT. This encodes CASSRGGFEAFF. The chain uses TRBV12-3 or TRBV12-4 and TRBJ1-1, with D unclear. V was shortened by 5 bases and J by 7 bases, with 11 bases between the two germline ends. This CDR3 is 12 amino acids long.

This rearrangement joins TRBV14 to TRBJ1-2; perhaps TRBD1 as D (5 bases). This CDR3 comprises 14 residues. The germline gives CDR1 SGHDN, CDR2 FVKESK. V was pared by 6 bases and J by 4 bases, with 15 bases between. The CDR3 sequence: CASSPIDSLYGYTF. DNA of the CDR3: TGTGCCAGCAGTCCCATAGACAGTCTCTATGGCTACACCTTC.

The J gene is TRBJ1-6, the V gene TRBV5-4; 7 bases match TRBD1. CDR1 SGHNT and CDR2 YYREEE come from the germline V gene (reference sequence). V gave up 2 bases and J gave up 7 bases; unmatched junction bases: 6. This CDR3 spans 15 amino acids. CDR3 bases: TGTGCCAGCAGCTTTGACAGGGTCGGGAATTCACCCCTCCACTTT. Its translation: CASSFDRVGNSPLHF.

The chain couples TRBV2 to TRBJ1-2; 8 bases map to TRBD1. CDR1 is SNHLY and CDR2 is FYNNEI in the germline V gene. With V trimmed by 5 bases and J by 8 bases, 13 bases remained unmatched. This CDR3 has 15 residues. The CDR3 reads CASSWGRGQSGGYTF. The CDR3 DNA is TGTGCCAGCAGTTGGGGCAGGGGGCAGTCTGGAGGCTACACCTTC.